This note documents a single T cell receptor (beta chain) sequence. The CDR3 contains 12 residues. Trimming took off 1 base at V and 3 bases at J, with 5 bases between the two ends. Per germline, CDR1 DFQATT and CDR2 SNEGSKA (reference sequence). TCRdb ran MiXCR on the 5' RACE reads and lists one entry per CDR3 protein. The sample holds approximately 50,000 distinct CDR3 sequences, 7.4% seen once. Time point specified: blood at routine non-recurrence follow-up after resection. Whole RNA was taken from tumor, nontumor lung or frozen PBMC; it was then sequenced unsorted. This sample stems from a study of spatial heterogeneity in lung cancer.

This chain joins TRBV20-1 and TRBJ2-3; D is undetermined. The material sequenced was PBMCs, taken at follow-up. The sequence derives from a female donor with early-stage non-small cell lung cancer. CDR3 sequence (DNA): TGCAGTGCTAGAGGGGTGACAGATACGCAGTATTTT. This gives the protein CSARGVTDTQYF.